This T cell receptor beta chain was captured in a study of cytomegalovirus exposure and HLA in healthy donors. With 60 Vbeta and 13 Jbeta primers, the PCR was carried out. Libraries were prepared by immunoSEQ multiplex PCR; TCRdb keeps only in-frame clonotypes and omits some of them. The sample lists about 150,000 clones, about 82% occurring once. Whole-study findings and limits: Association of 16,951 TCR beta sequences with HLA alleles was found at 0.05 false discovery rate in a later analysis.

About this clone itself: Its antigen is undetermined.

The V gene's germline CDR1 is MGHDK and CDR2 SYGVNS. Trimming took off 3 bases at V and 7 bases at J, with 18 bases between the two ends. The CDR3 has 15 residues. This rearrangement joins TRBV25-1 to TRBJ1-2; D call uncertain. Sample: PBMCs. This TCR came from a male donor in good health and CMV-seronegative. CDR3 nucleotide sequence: TGTGCCAGCAGTGATATGCGGGCCCCTAGAAGTGGCTACACCTTC. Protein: CASSDMRAPRSGYTF.